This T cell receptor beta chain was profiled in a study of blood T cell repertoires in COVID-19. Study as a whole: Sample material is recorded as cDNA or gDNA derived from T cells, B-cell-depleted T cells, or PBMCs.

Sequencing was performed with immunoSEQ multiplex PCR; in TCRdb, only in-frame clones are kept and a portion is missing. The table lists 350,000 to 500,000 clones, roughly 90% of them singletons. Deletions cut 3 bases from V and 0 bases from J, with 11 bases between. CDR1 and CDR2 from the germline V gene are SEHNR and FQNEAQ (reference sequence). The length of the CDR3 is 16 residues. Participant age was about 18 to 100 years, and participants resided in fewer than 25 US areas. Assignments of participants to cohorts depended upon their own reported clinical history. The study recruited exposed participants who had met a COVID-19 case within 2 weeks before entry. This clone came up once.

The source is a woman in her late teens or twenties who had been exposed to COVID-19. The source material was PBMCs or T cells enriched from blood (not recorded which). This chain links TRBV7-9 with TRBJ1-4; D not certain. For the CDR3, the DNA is TGTGCCAGCAGCTTGTTCGGGGATGCAACTAATGAAAAACTGTTTTTT. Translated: CASSLFGDATNEKLFF.